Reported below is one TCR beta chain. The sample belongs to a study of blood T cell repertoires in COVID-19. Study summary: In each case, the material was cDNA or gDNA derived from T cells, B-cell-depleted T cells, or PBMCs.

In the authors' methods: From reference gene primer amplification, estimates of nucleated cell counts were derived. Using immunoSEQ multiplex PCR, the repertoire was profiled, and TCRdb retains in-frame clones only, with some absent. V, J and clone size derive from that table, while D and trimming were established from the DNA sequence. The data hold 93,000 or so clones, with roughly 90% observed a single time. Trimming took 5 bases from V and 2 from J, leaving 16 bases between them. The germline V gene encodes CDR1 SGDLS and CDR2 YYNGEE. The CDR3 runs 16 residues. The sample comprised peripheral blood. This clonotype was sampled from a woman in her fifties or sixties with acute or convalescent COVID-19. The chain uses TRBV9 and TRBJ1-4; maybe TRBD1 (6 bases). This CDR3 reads CASSFGRGATNEKLFF. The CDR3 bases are TGTGCCAGCAGTTTTGGCAGGGGCGCGACTAATGAAAAACTGTTTTTT.